One T cell receptor (beta chain) is described in this entry. Antigen unknown. The sample originates from a study of a mutant IDH1 vaccine in newly diagnosed glioma. Study summary: Vaccinations were initiated 4-6 weeks following radiotherapy alone, or were given together with temozolomide cycles. Study-wide findings and caveats: Immune responses induced by vaccination arose in roughly 95% of the patients.

Time point: week 35, safety follow-up. The study gave 300 ug of mutant IDH1 20-mer peptide per vaccine dose, with topical imiquimod. CDR3 length: 16 residues. The J segment lost 0 bases and the V segment lost 4 bases, leaving 4 bases of the junction unmatched. Per the germline V gene, CDR1 is SGDLS and CDR2 is YYNGEE. The table came from immunoSEQ multiplex PCR; TCRdb's copy has only in-frame clones and leaves some out. The data contain 60,000 or so clones, less than 90% of them singletons. V is TRBV9 and J is TRBJ1-3, with 10 bases matching TRBD1. The material sequenced was PBMCs, taken from a glioma patient whose treatment included an IDH1 peptide vaccine. The clonotype originates from a man aged 25 to 40 with glioma. The CDR3 region is CASSPRTGGSGNTIYF. The CDR3, as DNA: TGTGCCAGCAGCCCAAGGACAGGGGGCTCTGGAAACACCATATATTTT.